These 29 T cell receptor beta chains were all obtained from the same sample, sequenced in a study of cytomegalovirus exposure and HLA in healthy donors. Sequencing was performed with immunoSEQ multiplex PCR; in TCRdb, only in-frame clones are kept and a portion is missing. The table shows some 130,000 clones, with just under 85% occurring only once. Material: PBMCs. The receptor source for this set is a young man in good health and CMV-seropositive.

The rearrangement links TRBV4-1 to TRBJ2-1, with D possibly being TRBD2 (5 bases). This CDR3 contains 14 residues. Trimming stripped 8 bases from V and 0 bases from J, with 11 bases between. Germline values: CDR1 MGHRA, CDR2 YSYEKL. This chain's CDR3 is CASALRDSYNEQFF. CDR3 bases: TGCGCCAGCGCCCTCCGGGACTCCTACAATGAGCAGTTCTTC.

The chain links TRBV5-1 to TRBJ1-2; D uncertain. In germline, CDR1 is SGHRS, CDR2 YFSETQ. V shed 0 bases and J shed 4 bases, with 4 bases lying between them. The CDR3 extends over 12 amino acids. CDR3 in amino acids: CASSLARYGYTF. CDR3 nucleotides: TGCGCCAGCAGCTTGGCGCGCTATGGCTACACCTTC.

This clone was seen only once. V usage is TRBV29-1 and J usage is TRBJ2-3; 7 bases align to TRBD1. The CDR3 length is 11 residues. The V gene's germline CDR1 is SQVTM and CDR2 ANQGSEA. The junction had 3 bases not matched to a gene; V was cut back by 2 bases and J by 10 bases. CDR3 nucleotide sequence: TGCAGCGTTGAAAACAGGGGTCCGCAGTATTTT. This sequence encodes CSVENRGPQYF.

The rearrangement links TRBV25-1 to TRBJ2-3; 8 bases are a match to TRBD2. V lost 5 bases and J lost 3; bases outside the gene matches: 4. Germline V lookup: CDR1 MGHDK, CDR2 SYGVNS. The CDR3 length is 14 residues. CDR3 loop: CASSPLAGTDTQYF. CDR3 DNA: TGTGCCAGCAGTCCGCTAGCGGGTACAGATACGCAGTATTTT.

The chain uses TRBV5-1 and TRBJ1-2; D call uncertain. Trimming shortened V by 0 bases and J by 4 bases, and 7 bases separated the two germline ends. From germline, CDR1 is SGHRS and CDR2 YFSETQ. CDR3 size: 13 residues. In DNA, the CDR3 is TGCGCCAGCAGCTTGGTTAGATCCTATGGCTACACCTTC. Its translation is CASSLVRSYGYTF.

This rearrangement joins TRBV9 to TRBJ2-5; maybe TRBD2 (7 bases). Germline lookup yields CDR1 SGDLS and CDR2 YYNGEE. The CDR3 spans 15 residues. The V and J ends lost 0 bases and 1 base respectively, with 10 bases between them. CDR3 bases: TGTGCCAGCAGCGTAGCTGGGGGGGCCCAAGAGACCCAGTACTTC. Its protein product is CASSVAGGAQETQYF.

The J gene is TRBJ1-5, the V gene TRBV2; weak D call: TRBD1 (5 bases). Germline-derived CDR1 and CDR2 are SNHLY and FYNNEI. V lost 9 bases and J 5 bases, leaving 23 bases between the germline ends. The CDR3 has 16 residues. CDR3 protein: CASRDSRGWSDQPQHF. The DNA of the CDR3 is TGTGCCAGTCGGGACTCCCGAGGTTGGAGTGATCAGCCCCAGCATTTT.

The CDR3 DNA reads TGTGCTAGTGGTTTGGTACTGACAGGGCCCTCTGGAAACACCATATATTTT. Amino acid sequence: CASGLVLTGPSGNTIYF. The chain recombines TRBV12-5 with TRBJ1-3; TRBD1 aligns across 7 bases. The CDR3 covers 17 residues. The germline CDR1 and CDR2 sequences are LGHNT and FRNRAP. V shed 0 bases, J shed 0 bases, and the junction held 5 bases outside the gene matches.

The V gene is TRBV27, the J gene TRBJ1-2; D not resolved. V lost 6 bases to trimming and J lost 8 bases, with 10 bases between them. In germline, CDR1 is MNHEY, CDR2 SMNVEV (reference sequence). CDR3 length: 11 residues. CDR3 protein: CASREGGGYTF. CDR3 DNA: TGTGCCAGCAGAGAGGGAGGAGGCTACACCTTC.

The gene calls are TRBV27 and TRBJ1-1; D perhaps matches TRBD1 (5 bases). The V gene lost 4 bases and the J gene lost 5 bases, with 14 bases spanning the gap. The CDR3 runs 14 residues. Germline lookup yields CDR1 MNHEY and CDR2 SMNVEV (reference sequence). This CDR3 reads CASSSPTVGTEAFF. As DNA, the CDR3 is TGTGCCAGCAGTTCCCCGACAGTAGGGACTGAAGCTTTCTTT.

This clone turned up a few times. The junction differs from germline at one of its ends, possibly a read error. V is TRBV6-5 and J is TRBJ1-2; tentatively, D is TRBD1 (6 bases). CDR3 length: 16 amino acids. CDR1 and CDR2 from the germline V gene are MNHEY and SVGAGI. CDR3 nucleotide sequence: TGTGCCAGCAGTCACTCCGGGACACTAGACTATGTGGACTACACCTTC. Translation gives CASSHSGTLDYVDYTF.

CDR3 sequence reads: CASSLQGSNTEAFF. CDR3 in DNA: TGCGCCAGCAGCTTACAGGGGAGTAACACTGAAGCTTTCTTT. The chain joins TRBV5-1 to TRBJ1-1, with TRBD1 matching over 7 bases. V dropped 2 bases and J dropped 2; count of bases not matched to a gene: 3. The CDR3 totals 14 residues. Germline CDR1 and CDR2: SGHRS and YFSETQ.

The V gene is TRBV10-1, the J gene TRBJ1-2; perhaps TRBD1 as D (5 bases). Trimming pared 3 bases from V and 8 bases from J, leaving 13 bases between. CDR1 and CDR2 from the germline V gene are WNHNN and SYGVQD (reference sequence). The CDR3 runs to 13 residues. Here the CDR3 DNA reads TGCGCCAGCAGTGACAGGGTCTTCGAGGGCTACACCTTC. Protein sequence: CASSDRVFEGYTF.

This chain links TRBV5-1 with TRBJ1-2; D not resolved. The CDR3 covers 13 residues. Germline V lookup: CDR1 SGHRS, CDR2 YFSETQ. V was pared by 0 bases and J by 2 bases, with 5 bases between. CDR3: CASSLVGNYGYTF. In DNA form, the CDR3 reads TGCGCCAGCAGCTTGGTCGGGAACTATGGCTACACCTTC. Complete variable domain (other parts from reference TRBV5-1 and TRBJ1-2): KAGVTQTPRYLIKTRGQQVTLSCSPISGHRSVSWYQQTPGQGLQFLFEYFSETQRNKGNFPGRFSGRQFSNSRSEMNVSTLELGDSALYLCASSLVGNYGYTFGSGTRLTVV.

This clone was detected many times. The gene calls are TRBV20-1 and TRBJ1-1; no definite D call. The CDR3 is 10 residues long. Between the trimmed V and J ends, which lost 6 bases and 3 bases, there was a span of 5 bases. The germline V gene encodes CDR1 DFQATT and CDR2 SNEGSKA (reference sequence). CDR3 sequence: CSARYTEAFF. The CDR3 DNA is TGCAGTGCCCGGTACACTGAAGCTTTCTTT.

The chain carries TRBV10-3 and TRBJ2-1, with D unclear. Germline CDR1 reads ENHRY; CDR2 reads SYGVKD. Between the trimmed V and J ends, which lost 4 bases and 0 bases, there was a span of 7 bases. This CDR3 region has 14 residues. In nucleotides, the CDR3 is TGTGCCATCAGTGTTTCCAGCTCCTACAATGAGCAGTTCTTC. Protein sequence: CAISVSSSYNEQFF.

The rearrangement links TRBV29-1 to TRBJ1-1; D remains unclear. Germline lookup yields CDR1 SQVTM and CDR2 ANQGSEA. The CDR3 sequence is 13 residues long. Trimming left V 4 bases short and J 3 bases short, with 12 bases between. The CDR3 sequence is CSVVVDIDTEAFF. CDR3 nucleotides: TGCAGCGTTGTCGTTGACATTGACACTGAAGCTTTCTTT.

This clone was counted a few times. The rearrangement uses TRBV6-1 and TRBJ2-1, with 7 bases that match TRBD1. Germline V gene sequence: CDR1 MNHNS, CDR2 SASEGT. The CDR3 sequence is 15 residues long. Unmatched junction bases numbered 13, after V lost 10 bases and J lost 4 bases. Written as DNA, the CDR3 is TGTGCCACAGTAGGGGACAGCCGATCTTACAATGAGCAGTTCTTC. Its protein is CATVGDSRSYNEQFF.

This clone was detected only a few times. J is TRBJ1-2 and V is TRBV6-5, with D unclear. The CDR3 extends over 13 amino acids. V lost 5 bases to trimming and J lost 2 bases, with 9 bases between them. Per the germline V gene, CDR1 is MNHEY and CDR2 is SVGAGI. The CDR3 region has the DNA TGTGCCAGCAGTCCCACAGTGAACTATGGCTACACCTTC. As protein: CASSPTVNYGYTF.

A few counts support this clone. This chain uses TRBV2 with TRBJ1-1, with D perhaps matching TRBD1 (5 bases). There are 13 residues in the CDR3. Trimming took 4 bases from V and 1 from J, leaving 7 bases between them. Per the germline V gene, CDR1 is SNHLY and CDR2 is FYNNEI. DNA for the CDR3: TGTGCCAGCAGTGTGACAGAGAACACTGAAGCTTTCTTT. Its protein product is CASSVTENTEAFF.

The rearrangement uses TRBV5-1 and TRBJ2-1; 13 bases map to TRBD2. J lost 7 bases, V lost 0 bases, and 4 bases had no gene match. Germline V gene sequence: CDR1 SGHRS, CDR2 YFSETQ. CDR3 size: 16 residues. The CDR3 sequence is CASSLAGLAGVNEQFF. The CDR3 DNA reads as TGCGCCAGCAGCTTGGCAGGACTAGCGGGAGTTAATGAGCAGTTCTTC. Together with reference TRBV5-1 and TRBJ2-1, the CDR3 gives the full variable domain: KAGVTQTPRYLIKTRGQQVTLSCSPISGHRSVSWYQQTPGQGLQFLFEYFSETQRNKGNFPGRFSGRQFSNSRSEMNVSTLELGDSALYLCASSLAGLAGVNEQFFGPGTRLTVL.

This chain uses TRBV27 with TRBJ2-1; D may be TRBD1 (6 bases). V gave up 5 bases and J gave up 10 bases, with 24 bases separating them. This CDR3 has 16 amino acids. Germline assignment: CDR1 MNHEY and CDR2 SMNVEV (reference sequence). The CDR3: CASSELGRGSLGEQFF. The CDR3, as DNA: TGTGCCAGCAGTGAGCTAGGCAGGGGTTCGCTCGGGGAGCAGTTCTTC.

The V gene is TRBV30, the J gene TRBJ1-1, with D possibly matching TRBD1 (6 bases). In germline, CDR1 is GTSNPN, CDR2 SVGIG (reference sequence). This CDR3 has 13 residues. The CDR3 loop is CALVQYRDTEAFF. CDR3 DNA sequence: TGTGCACTCGTACAGTACAGGGACACTGAAGCTTTCTTT.

The chain has TRBV14 and TRBJ2-3; the match to TRBD1 covers 9 bases. CDR1 and CDR2 from the germline V gene are SGHDN and FVKESK. This CDR3 is 13 amino acids long. The J segment lost 9 bases and the V segment lost 1 base, leaving 2 bases of the junction unmatched. In DNA form, the CDR3 reads TGTGCCAGCAGCCAAGGGGGACAGGGAACGCAGTATTTT. It translates to CASSQGGQGTQYF.

The V and J genes are TRBV7-2 and TRBJ1-1, with D tentatively TRBD1 (5 bases). The CDR3 consists of 14 residues. Germline lookup yields CDR1 SGHTA and CDR2 FQGNSA. V shed 6 bases and J shed 3 bases, with 14 bases lying between them. In DNA form, the CDR3 reads TGTGCCAGCAGAACCCGGGGGGGAGACACTGAAGCTTTCTTT. As protein: CASRTRGGDTEAFF.

This sequence joins TRBV7-3 and TRBJ2-3; possible D gene TRBD1, 5 bases. Germline V CDR1 and CDR2: SGHTA, FQGTGA. The CDR3 covers 15 residues. The ends were cut back, 4 bases at V and 0 bases at J, with 11 bases in the middle. CDR3 sequence: CASSSRPGSTDTQYF. The CDR3 coding sequence is TGTGCCAGCAGCTCCCGCCCAGGGAGCACAGATACGCAGTATTTT.

V gene TRBV5-4 combines with J gene TRBJ2-3; 10 bases line up with TRBD2. J lost 0 bases, V lost 3 bases, and 7 bases had no gene match. CDR1 is SGHNT and CDR2 is YYREEE in the germline V gene (reference sequence). The CDR3 length is 17 residues. CDR3 DNA: TGTGCCAGCAGCTCCCTTGGACTAGCGGCTAGCACAGATACGCAGTATTTT. Protein sequence: CASSSLGLAASTDTQYF.

This clone was detected a few times. The V call is TRBV5-1, the J call TRBJ2-5; 7 positions agree with TRBD1. Germline V gene data show CDR1 as SGHRS and CDR2 as YFSETQ. V trimming: 4 bases; J trimming: 7 bases; junction bases outside the gene matches: 7. CDR3 length: 13 amino acids. The CDR3, as DNA: TGCGCCAGCAGCCATGACAGGGAAGGGACCCAGTACTTC. It specifies CASSHDREGTQYF.

This rearrangement joins TRBV9 to TRBJ2-1; D remains unclear. V was clipped by 0 bases and J by 10 bases, with 11 bases between them. Per germline, CDR1 SGDLS and CDR2 YYNGEE. The CDR3 loop spans 13 amino acids. The CDR3: CASSVGAYPEQFF. CDR3 DNA: TGTGCCAGCAGCGTAGGCGCTTACCCCGAGCAGTTCTTC.